This T cell receptor (beta chain) stems from a study of blood T cell repertoires in COVID-19. Looking at the study overall: There were acute and convalescent COVID-19 samples, and they came from the United States, Italy and Spain. The cDNA or gDNA used as material had been derived from T cells, B-cell-depleted T cells, or PBMCs.

This clone has only a few counts. The CDR3 runs 13 residues. V lost 2 bases and J lost 4, with 8 bases in between. CDR1 is LGHDT and CDR2 is YNNKEL in the germline V gene (reference sequence). How the authors handled the data: Researchers report that nucleated cell counts were estimated from reference gene primer amplification. TCRdb keeps only in-frame clones here, not all; method: immunoSEQ multiplex PCR. D and trimming come from the DNA, and the V and J calls and clone size come from that table. The sample lists 97,000 or so clones; 90% were seen once. This sequence joins TRBV3-1 (or the pseudogene TRBV3-2) and TRBJ1-2, with D unclear. The TCR comes from a man in his fifties or sixties with acute or convalescent COVID-19. Sequences were obtained from peripheral blood. The CDR3 here is CASSQSWSYGYTF. The CDR3 nucleotides are TGTGCCAGCAGCCAAAGTTGGAGCTATGGCTACACCTTC.